This T cell receptor (beta chain) emerged from a study of blood T cell repertoires in COVID-19. TCRdb's table, derived via immunoSEQ multiplex PCR, lists solely in-frame clones and lacks some. The sample contains about 100,000 clones, over 85% of which appear only once. This TCR came from a human donor with COVID-19, enrolled during active disease. The donor label of this sample is uncertain. The material sequenced was peripheral blood.

The CDR3 protein is CASSSSTTGGSYEQYF. The CDR3 bases are TGTGCCAGCAGCTCAAGTACAACAGGGGGTTCCTACGAGCAGTACTTC. The chain recombines TRBV14 with TRBJ2-7; 8 positions match TRBD1. The junction had 10 bases not matched to a gene; V was cut back by 5 bases and J by 1 base. Germline lookup yields CDR1 SGHDN and CDR2 FVKESK. The CDR3 is 16 residues long. The variable domain in full, with the rest retrieved from reference TRBV14 and TRBJ2-7, is EAGVTQFPSHSVIEKGQTVTLRCDPISGHDNLYWYRRVMGKEIKFLLHFVKESKQDESGMPNNRFLAERTGGTYSTLKVQPAELEDSGVYFCASSSSTTGGSYEQYFGPGTRLTVT.